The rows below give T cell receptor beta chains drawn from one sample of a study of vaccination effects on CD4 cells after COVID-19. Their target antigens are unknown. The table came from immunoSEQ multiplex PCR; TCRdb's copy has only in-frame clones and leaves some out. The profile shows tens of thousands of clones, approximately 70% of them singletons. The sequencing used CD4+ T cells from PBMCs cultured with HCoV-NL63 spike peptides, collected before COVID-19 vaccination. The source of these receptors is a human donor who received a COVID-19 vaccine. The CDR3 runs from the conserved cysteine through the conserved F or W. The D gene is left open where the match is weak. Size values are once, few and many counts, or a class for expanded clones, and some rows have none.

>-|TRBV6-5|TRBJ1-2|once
TGTGCCAGCTCCAGTTCGGTCGGTTATGGCTACACCTTC
CASSSSVGYGYTF
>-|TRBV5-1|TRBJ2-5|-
TGCGCCAGCAGCGCGGCTCCCCCCGAAGAGACCCAGTACTTC
CASSAAPPEETQYF
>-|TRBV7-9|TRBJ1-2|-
TGTGCCGGGCGAGGGGCCGGGAGCTACACCTTC
CAGRGAGSYTF
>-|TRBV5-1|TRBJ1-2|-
TGCGCCAGCAGCGAAACAGAGGATTATGGCTACACCTTC
CASSETEDYGYTF
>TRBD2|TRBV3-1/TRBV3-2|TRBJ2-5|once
TGTGCCAGCAGCCAGGTCAGCGGGGTTCAAGAGACCCAGTACTTC
CASSQVSGVQETQYF
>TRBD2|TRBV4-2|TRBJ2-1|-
TGTGCCAGCAGCCAAGGAGTCCAGCGGGAAAATGAGCAGTTCTTC
CASSQGVQRENEQFF
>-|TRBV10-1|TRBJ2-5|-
TGCGCCAGCAGTGCCGGGAACCACGGCGGGACCCAGTACTTC
CASSAGNHGGTQYF
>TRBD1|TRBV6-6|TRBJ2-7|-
TGTGCCAGCAGTCGTATAAGAGGTGGGACAGGGTCTAACTACGAGCAGTACTTC
CASSRIRGGTGSNYEQYF
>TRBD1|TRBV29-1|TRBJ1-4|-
TGCAGCGTAACAGACAGGGTCAAGAATGAAAAACTGTTTTTT
CSVTDRVKNEKLFF
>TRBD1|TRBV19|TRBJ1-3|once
TGTGCCAGTGCACCGAAGGGGGCAAAAGGAAACACCATATATTTT
CASAPKGAKGNTIYF
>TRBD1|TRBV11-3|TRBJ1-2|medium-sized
TGTGCCAGCAGGCGAATCGGGACAGGGTTATTCTATGGCTACACCTTC
CASRRIGTGLFYGYTF
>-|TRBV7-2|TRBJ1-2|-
TGTGCCAGCAGCTTATTGGGTCGGCTCTATGGCTACACCTTC
CASSLLGRLYGYTF
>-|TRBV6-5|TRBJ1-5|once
TGTGCCAGCAGTTACTCGATGGCGGAGCCCCAGCATTTT
CASSYSMAEPQHF
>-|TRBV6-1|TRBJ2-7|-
TGTGCCAGCAGTGAAGCGTTAGGGGAGGCCTACGAGCAGTACTTC
CASSEALGEAYEQYF
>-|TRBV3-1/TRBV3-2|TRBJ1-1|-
TGTGCCAGCAGCCAATCTTTCACTGAAGCTTTCTTT
CASSQSFTEAFF
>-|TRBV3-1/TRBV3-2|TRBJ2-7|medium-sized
TGTGCCAGCAACGGACCTGGGGAAACCTACGAGCAGTACTTC
CASNGPGETYEQYF
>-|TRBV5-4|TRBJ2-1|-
TGTGCCAGCAGCTTGGGCTTTTCCTACAATGAGCAGTTCTTC
CASSLGFSYNEQFF
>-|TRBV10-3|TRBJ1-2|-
TGTGCCATCGGGGAGGGGGAGAGCTATGGCTACACCTTC
CAIGEGESYGYTF
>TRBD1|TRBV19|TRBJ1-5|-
TGTGCCAGTACCGGACAGGGGCTGATGGGTCAGCCCCAGCATTTT
CASTGQGLMGQPQHF
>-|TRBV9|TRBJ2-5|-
TGTGCCAGCAGCGTAGGAACCTTGGAGACCCAGTACTTC
CASSVGTLETQYF
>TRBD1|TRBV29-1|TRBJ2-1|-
TGCAGCGTTAACCGGGACAGGGGGCTATCGTACAATGAGCAGTTCTTC
CSVNRDRGLSYNEQFF
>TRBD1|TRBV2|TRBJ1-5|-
TGTGCCAGCAGTGTCGGACAGGGGGCCGGTCAGCCCCAGCATTTT
CASSVGQGAGQPQHF
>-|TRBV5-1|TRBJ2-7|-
TGCGCCAGCAGCCGGGACGGCGAATACGAGCAGTACTTC
CASSRDGEYEQYF
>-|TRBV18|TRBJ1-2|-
TGTGCCAGCTCACCCAGGGGAGCTAACTATGGCTACACCTTC
CASSPRGANYGYTF
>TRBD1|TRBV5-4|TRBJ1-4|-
TGTGCCAGCAGCTCGGGGACAGGGGGAAGCGAAAAACTGTTTTTT
CASSSGTGGSEKLFF
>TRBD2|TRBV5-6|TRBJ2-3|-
TGTGCCAGCAGCTCCGTAGCGGGAGCAGATACGCAGTATTTT
CASSSVAGADTQYF
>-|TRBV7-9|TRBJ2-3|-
TGTGCCAGCAGCTCGGGACTGAGGGATACGCAGTATTTT
CASSSGLRDTQYF
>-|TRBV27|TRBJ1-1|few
TGTGCCAGCAGTTTCCGAAACAGGGTGAACACTGAAGCTTTCTTT
CASSFRNRVNTEAFF